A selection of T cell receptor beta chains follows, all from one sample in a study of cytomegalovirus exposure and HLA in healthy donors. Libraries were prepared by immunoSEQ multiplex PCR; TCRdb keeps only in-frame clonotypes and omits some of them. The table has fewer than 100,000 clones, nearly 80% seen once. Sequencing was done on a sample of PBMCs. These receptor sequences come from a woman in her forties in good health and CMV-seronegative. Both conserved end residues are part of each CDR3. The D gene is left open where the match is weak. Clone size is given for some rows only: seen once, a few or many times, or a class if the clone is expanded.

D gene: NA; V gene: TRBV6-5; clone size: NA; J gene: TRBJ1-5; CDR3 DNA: TGTGCCAGCAGTTACTCCATTTATCAGCCCCAGCATTTT; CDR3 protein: CASSYSIYQPQHF
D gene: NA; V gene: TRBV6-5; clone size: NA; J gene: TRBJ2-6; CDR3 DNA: TGTGCCAGCAGGAGTCGGTCTGCGGGGGCCAACGTCCTGACTTTC; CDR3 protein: CASRSRSAGANVLTF
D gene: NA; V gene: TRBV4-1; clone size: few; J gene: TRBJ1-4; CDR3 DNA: TGCGCCAGCAGCCAAGGGGAGGTCGGGGGGCCGACTAATGAAAAACTGTTTTTT; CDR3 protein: CASSQGEVGGPTNEKLFF
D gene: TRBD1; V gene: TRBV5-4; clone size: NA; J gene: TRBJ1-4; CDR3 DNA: TGTGCCAGCAGCTCCTTGGGAGAGACAGGGAGAGGTGAAAAACTGTTTTTT; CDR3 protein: CASSSLGETGRGEKLFF
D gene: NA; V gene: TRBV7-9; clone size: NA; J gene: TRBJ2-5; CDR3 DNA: TGTGCCAGCAGCTTAGATTGGCAGGGGACCGAAGAGACCCAGTACTTC; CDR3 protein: CASSLDWQGTEETQYF
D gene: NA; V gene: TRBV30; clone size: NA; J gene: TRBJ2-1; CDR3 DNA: TGTGCCTGGAATGACTATAGCGAGCAGTTCTTC; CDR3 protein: CAWNDYSEQFF
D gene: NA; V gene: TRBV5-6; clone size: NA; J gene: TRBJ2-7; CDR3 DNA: TGTGCCAGCAGCTTTCCATCCTTGACTGATTCCTACGAGCAGTACTTC; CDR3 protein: CASSFPSLTDSYEQYF
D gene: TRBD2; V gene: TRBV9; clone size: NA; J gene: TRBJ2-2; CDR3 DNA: TGTGCCAGCAGCACTAGCGGGGGGATTACCGGGGAGCTGTTTTTT; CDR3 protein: CASSTSGGITGELFF
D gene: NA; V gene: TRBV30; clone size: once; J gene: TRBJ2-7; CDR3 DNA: TGTGCCTGGAGTGGGGACAAGACCTACGAGCAGTACTTC; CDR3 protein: CAWSGDKTYEQYF
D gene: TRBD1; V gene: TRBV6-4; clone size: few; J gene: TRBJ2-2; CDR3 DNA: TGTGCCAGCAGCCCTGAACCCGGGACAGGGACCGGGGAGCTGTTTTTT; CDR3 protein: CASSPEPGTGTGELFF
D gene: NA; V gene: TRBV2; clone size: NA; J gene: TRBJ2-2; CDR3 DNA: TGTGCCAGCGATGGCACCGGGACACTCACCGGGGAGCTGTTTTTT; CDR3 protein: CASDGTGTLTGELFF
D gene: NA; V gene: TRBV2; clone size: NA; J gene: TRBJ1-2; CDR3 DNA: TGTGCCAGCAGTGATTTGATACCCCGGGGGAGGGACTATGGCTACACCTTC; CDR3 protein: CASSDLIPRGRDYGYTF
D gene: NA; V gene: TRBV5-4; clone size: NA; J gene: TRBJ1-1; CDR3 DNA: TGTGCCAGCAGCTCCCCGCGGGGTGGCACTGAAGCTTTCTTT; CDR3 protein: CASSSPRGGTEAFF
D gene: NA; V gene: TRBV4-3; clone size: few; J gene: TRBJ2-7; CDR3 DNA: TGCGCCAGCAGCCAAGACAGTTACGAGCAGTACTTC; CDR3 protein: CASSQDSYEQYF
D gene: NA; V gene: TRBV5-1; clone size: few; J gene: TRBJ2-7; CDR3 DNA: TGCGCCAGCAGCCCCGGGGACTTATCCTACGAGCAGTACTTC; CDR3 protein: CASSPGDLSYEQYF
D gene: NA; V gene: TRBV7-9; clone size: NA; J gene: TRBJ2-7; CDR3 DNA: TGTGCCAGCAGCTCCCAGACTCGCTACGAGCAGTACTTC; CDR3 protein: CASSSQTRYEQYF
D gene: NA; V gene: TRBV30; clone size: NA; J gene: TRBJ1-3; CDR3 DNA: TGTGCCTGGAGTCTTGGGACTGCTGGAAACACCATATATTTT; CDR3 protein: CAWSLGTAGNTIYF
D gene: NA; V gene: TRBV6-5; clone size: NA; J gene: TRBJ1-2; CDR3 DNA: TGTGCCAGCAGCTATGATTCTAACTATGGCTACACCTTC; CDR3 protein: CASSYDSNYGYTF
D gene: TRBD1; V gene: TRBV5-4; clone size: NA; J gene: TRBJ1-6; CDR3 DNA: TGTGCCAGCAGCAGACAGGGTGGACCCCTCAACTTT; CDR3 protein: CASSRQGGPLNF
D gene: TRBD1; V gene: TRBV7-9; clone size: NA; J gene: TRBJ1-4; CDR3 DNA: TGTGCCAGCAGCTTGACAGGGAGTAATGAAAAACTGTTTTTT; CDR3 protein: CASSLTGSNEKLFF
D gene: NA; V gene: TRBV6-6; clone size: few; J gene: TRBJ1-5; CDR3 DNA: TGTGCCAGCAGTTACACACAGGGAAATCAGCCCCAGCATTTT; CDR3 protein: CASSYTQGNQPQHF
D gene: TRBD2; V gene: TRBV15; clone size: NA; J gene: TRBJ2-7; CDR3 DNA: TGTGCCACCAGCACCTCTAGCGGGGGGGGCTACGAGCAGTACTTC; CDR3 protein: CATSTSSGGGYEQYF
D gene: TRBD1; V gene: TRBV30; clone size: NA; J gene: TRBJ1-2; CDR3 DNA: TGTGCCTGGAGTGGAGATCGCAAGGGACAGCTCTATGGCTACACCTTC; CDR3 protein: CAWSGDRKGQLYGYTF
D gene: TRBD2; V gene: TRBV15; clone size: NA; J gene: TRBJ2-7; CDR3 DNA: TGTGCCACCAGCGTTGGAGCGGGGGCCTACGAGCAGTACTTC; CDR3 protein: CATSVGAGAYEQYF
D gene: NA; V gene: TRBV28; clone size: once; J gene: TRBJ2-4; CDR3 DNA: TGTGCCAGCAGGGGAGTGGGAACGAATCTAGCCAAAAACATTCAGTACTTC; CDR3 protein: CASRGVGTNLAKNIQYF
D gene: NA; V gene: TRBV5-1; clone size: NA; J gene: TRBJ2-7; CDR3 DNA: TGCGCCAGCAGCCTGTCGACAAGGACCTACGAGCAGTACTTC; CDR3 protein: CASSLSTRTYEQYF
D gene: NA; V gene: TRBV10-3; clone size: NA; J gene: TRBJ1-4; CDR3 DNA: TGTGCCATCATACGATTTCGGGGAACGACTGAAAAACTGTTTTTT; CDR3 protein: CAIIRFRGTTEKLFF
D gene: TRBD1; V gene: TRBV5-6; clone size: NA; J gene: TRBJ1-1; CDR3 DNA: TGTGCCAGCAGCTTGGTGGACAGGGCCACTGAAGCTTTCTTT; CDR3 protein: CASSLVDRATEAFF
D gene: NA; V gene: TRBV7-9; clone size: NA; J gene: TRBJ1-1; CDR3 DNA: TGTGCCAGCAGCTTAAGTTGGAGAGACACTGAAGCTTTCTTT; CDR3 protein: CASSLSWRDTEAFF
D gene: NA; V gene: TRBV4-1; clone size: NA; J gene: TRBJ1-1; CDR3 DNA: TGCGCCAGCAGCCAAGACCGGGTGAACACTGAAGCTTTCTTT; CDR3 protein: CASSQDRVNTEAFF
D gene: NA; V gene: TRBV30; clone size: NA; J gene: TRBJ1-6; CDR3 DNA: TGTGCCTGGAGTGTGACACGGATTAATTCACCCCTCAACTTT; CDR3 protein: CAWSVTRINSPLNF
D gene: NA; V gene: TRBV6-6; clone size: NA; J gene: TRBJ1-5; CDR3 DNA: TGTGCCAGCAGTTACTCCCAGGGCAATCAGCCCCAGAATTTT; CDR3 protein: CASSYSQGNQPQNF
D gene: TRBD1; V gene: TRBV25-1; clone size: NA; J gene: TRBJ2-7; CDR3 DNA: TGTGCCAGCGCCCAGGGGGCCCCCAGCTACGAGCAGTACTTC; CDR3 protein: CASAQGAPSYEQYF
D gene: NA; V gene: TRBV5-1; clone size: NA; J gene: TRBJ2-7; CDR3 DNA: TGCGCCAGCAGCGCAGGTCCCTACGAGCAGTACTTC; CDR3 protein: CASSAGPYEQYF
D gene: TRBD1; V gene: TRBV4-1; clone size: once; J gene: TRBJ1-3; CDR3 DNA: TGCGCCAGCAGCCAAGGACAGGGAACTGGAAACACCATATATTTT; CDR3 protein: CASSQGQGTGNTIYF
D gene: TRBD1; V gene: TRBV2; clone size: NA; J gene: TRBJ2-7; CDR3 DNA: TGTGCCAGCAGTTCGGACAGGGGCATCTCCTACGAGCAGTACTTC; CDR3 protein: CASSSDRGISYEQYF
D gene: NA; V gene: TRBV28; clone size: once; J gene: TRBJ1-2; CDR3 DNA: TGTGCCAGCAGTTCCCCGGCGGTCGGGGGCTACACCTTC; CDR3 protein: CASSSPAVGGYTF
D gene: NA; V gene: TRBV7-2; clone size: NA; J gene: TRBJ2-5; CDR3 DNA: TGTGCCAGCAGCGAGGACAGACAAGAGACCCAGTACTTC; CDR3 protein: CASSEDRQETQYF
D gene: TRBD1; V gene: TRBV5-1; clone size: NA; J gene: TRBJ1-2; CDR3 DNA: TGCGCCAGCAGCCCAGGGGGGATTGACTATGGCTACACCTTC; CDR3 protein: CASSPGGIDYGYTF
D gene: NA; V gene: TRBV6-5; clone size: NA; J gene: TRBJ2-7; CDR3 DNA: TGTGCCAGCAGTTACTCGAAAGGGGCCGCCTACGAGCAGTACTTC; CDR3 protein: CASSYSKGAAYEQYF
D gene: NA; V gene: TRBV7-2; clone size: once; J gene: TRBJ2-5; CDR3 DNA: TGTGCCAGCAGCTTAGGCGGATCCGAAGAGACCCAGTACTTC; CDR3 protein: CASSLGGSEETQYF
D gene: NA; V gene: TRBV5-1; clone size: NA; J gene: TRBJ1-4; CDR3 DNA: TGCGCCAGCAGCTTGGGGCAGGCGCCTGAAAAACTGTTTTTT; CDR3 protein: CASSLGQAPEKLFF
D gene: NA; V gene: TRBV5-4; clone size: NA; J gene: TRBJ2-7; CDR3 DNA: TGTGCCAGCAGCTTGGCCGGGTTGGCCTACGAGCAGTACTTC; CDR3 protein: CASSLAGLAYEQYF
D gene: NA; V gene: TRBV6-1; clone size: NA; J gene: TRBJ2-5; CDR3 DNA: TGTGCCAGCAGTGAGTCTATCGGAGTGCAAGAGACCCAGTACTTC; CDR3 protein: CASSESIGVQETQYF